The sequence of this T cell receptor beta chain was determined in a study of shared clonotypes between healthy human individuals. The data were produced by immunoSEQ multiplex PCR, yet TCRdb's version contains in-frame clones alone and is incomplete. Here the sample spans about 2.1 million clones, around 95% being singletons. CDR3 length equals 16 residues. Germline loops: CDR1 SGHRS, CDR2 YFSETQ. The V end was cut by 1 base, the J end by 4 bases, with 16 bases between. Naive CD8 populations comprised CD45RO-negative cells positively selected for CCR7, excluding terminally differentiated effector memory CD45RA+ cells.

This TCR was recovered from a man aged 18 to 30 in good health. Some clones in this sample may be carry-over from other donors' samples. The sample taken for sequencing was naive CD8+ T cells from PBMCs. This sequence joins TRBV5-1 and TRBJ2-3; TRBD1 or TRBD2 may be the D gene (5 bases each). The CDR3 region has the DNA TGCGCCAGCAGCTTGCTCCTGAGATCGGGACCAGATACGCAGTATTTT. Its protein is CASSLLLRSGPDTQYF.